A selection of T cell receptor beta chains follows, all from one sample in a study of blood T cell repertoires in COVID-19. Method: immunoSEQ multiplex PCR; TCRdb's copy keeps in-frame clones and lacks some. The sample carries 75,000 to 80,000 clones, 88% recorded once. The sequenced sample was peripheral blood. These receptor sequences come from a human donor in a cohort sampled during active COVID-19. Each CDR3 is given with its conserved first and last residue. A D gene is named only where the DNA matches it firmly. Where a row states a size, it is once, few, many or the class of an expanded clone; other rows omit it.

>.|TRBJ1-4|TRBV12-3/TRBV12-4|.
TGTGCCAGCAGTTTAACGGGTAATGAAAAACTGTTTTTT
CASSLTGNEKLFF
>.|TRBJ1-4|TRBV4-1|TRBD1
TGCGCCAGCAGCCAAGCCCGTTACAACAGGGGGGGGCGTGAAAAACTGTTTTTT
CASSQARYNRGGREKLFF
>once|TRBJ1-5|TRBV27|.
TGTGCCAGCAGGGGGGGACTCTTCGATCAGCCCCAGCATTTT
CASRGGLFDQPQHF
>.|TRBJ2-5|TRBV2|TRBD1
TGTGCCAGCGGACGGACAGGCCTACAAGAGACCCAGTACTTC
CASGRTGLQETQYF
>.|TRBJ2-7|TRBV6-4|.
TGTGCCAGCAGCAAAGAGGAAGGCTACGAGCAGTACTTC
CASSKEEGYEQYF
>.|TRBJ2-5|TRBV27|TRBD2
TGTGCCAGGCCTCCAGCGGGACTAGCTTTAGAGACCCAGTACTTC
CARPPAGLALETQYF
>.|TRBJ1-2|TRBV18|TRBD1
TGTGCCAGCTCACCAGGGACAGGGACAAACTATGGCTACACCTTC
CASSPGTGTNYGYTF
>.|TRBJ2-3|TRBV7-2|TRBD2
TGTGCCAGCAGCTCACGTAGCGGGAGCACAGATACGCAGTATTTT
CASSSRSGSTDTQYF
>once|TRBJ1-5|TRBV19|.
TGTGCCAGTTCTACAGTTTTTGATAGCAATCAGCCCCAGCATTTT
CASSTVFDSNQPQHF
>.|TRBJ1-2|TRBV4-1|.
TGCGCCAGCAGGCCAAGTGTGGGCAGCACAAAGTATGGCTACACCTTC
CASRPSVGSTKYGYTF
>once|TRBJ1-5|TRBV16|.
TGTGCCAGCAGCCCAAGACAGAATAGCAATCAGCCCCAGCATTTT
CASSPRQNSNQPQHF
>.|TRBJ1-1|TRBV12-3/TRBV12-4|.
TGTGCCAGCAGTAACATCACTGAAGCTTTCTTT
CASSNITEAFF
>.|TRBJ2-1|TRBV7-9|TRBD2
TGTGCCAGCAGCTACCTAGCGGGAAGTCCTCTCAATGAGCAGTTCTTC
CASSYLAGSPLNEQFF
>.|TRBJ2-5|TRBV5-1|.
TGCGCCAGCAGCTTGGGTGGGCGGGGAAGCCAAGAGACCCAGTACTTC
CASSLGGRGSQETQYF
>.|TRBJ2-7|TRBV6-5|TRBD1
TGTGCCAGCAGACAGGGGGCGGGTTCCTACGAGCAGTACTTC
CASRQGAGSYEQYF
>once|TRBJ1-5|TRBV9|.
TGTGCCAGCAGTCAGAATAGCAATCAGCCCCAGCATTTT
CASSQNSNQPQHF
>.|TRBJ1-5|TRBV30|.
TGTGCCTGGAGTGTAGCCCGGTTGGGCAATCAGCCCCAGCATTTT
CAWSVARLGNQPQHF
>few|TRBJ2-1|TRBV14|TRBD2
TGTGCCAGCAGCAGCCGGACTAGCGGGAGTCAGTTCTTC
CASSSRTSGSQFF
>.|TRBJ2-1|TRBV5-1|TRBD1
TGCGCCAGCAGCCAAAAACCTTCAGGGGGCGCCTACAATGAGCAGTTCTTC
CASSQKPSGGAYNEQFF
>.|TRBJ2-7|TRBV19|TRBD1
TGTGCCAGTAGCCTGACAGGGTCCTACGAGCAGTACTTC
CASSLTGSYEQYF
>.|TRBJ1-1|TRBV27|TRBD1
TGTGCCAGCAGTTTACTCCAGGGGGGCACTGAAGCTTTCTTT
CASSLLQGGTEAFF
>.|TRBJ2-7|TRBV27|TRBD2
TGTGCCAGCAGTTTAGGGACTAGCGGTTACGAGCAGTACTTC
CASSLGTSGYEQYF
>.|TRBJ2-7|TRBV28|TRBD2
TGTGCCAGCAGGCAATCCGGGACGGGGGGAGTTTCCTACGAGCAGTACTTC
CASRQSGTGGVSYEQYF
>.|TRBJ2-1|TRBV11-1|TRBD1
TGTGCCAGCAGCTTTGACAGGGAAAATTACAATGAGCAGTTCTTC
CASSFDRENYNEQFF
>.|TRBJ1-1|TRBV3-1/TRBV3-2|TRBD1
TGTGCCAGCAGCCAAGCGCCAGGGGGCCCCACTGAAGCTTTCTTT
CASSQAPGGPTEAFF
>.|TRBJ1-2|TRBV21-1|.
TGTGCCAGCAGCCCTCTTGCCCCCCCCCGAGGCTATGGCTACACCTTC
CASSPLAPPRGYGYTF
>.|TRBJ2-1|TRBV19|TRBD1
TGTGCCAGTAGTGTAGGACAGGGAAGCTATGAGCAGTTCTTC
CASSVGQGSYEQFF
>.|TRBJ2-3|TRBV10-3|TRBD2
TGTGCCGTAAACCGCGGGGGGACAGATACGCAGTATTTT
CAVNRGGTDTQYF
>.|TRBJ2-5|TRBV2|TRBD2
TGTGCCAGCAGTGACCAGGGACTAGTGGGTGAGACCCAGTACTTC
CASSDQGLVGETQYF
>.|TRBJ1-4|TRBV6-6|.
TGTGCCAGCAGCTCGGGGTTATTAAGAGGGGGTGAGGGTAATGAAAAACTGTTTTTT
CASSSGLLRGGEGNEKLFF
>.|TRBJ1-2|TRBV6-5|TRBD1
TGTGCCAGCAGTTACTCGTCAGGGGGCGCCTATGGCTACACCTTC
CASSYSSGGAYGYTF
>.|TRBJ2-3|TRBV28|TRBD2
TGTGCCAGCAGTCTAGGGACTAGCGGGATCACAGATACGCAGTATTTT
CASSLGTSGITDTQYF
>.|TRBJ2-1|TRBV7-3|TRBD2
TGTGCCAGCAGCGTGGGACTAGCGCAGTACAATGAGCAGTTCTTC
CASSVGLAQYNEQFF
>.|TRBJ1-2|TRBV9|.
TGTGCCAGCAGCGCCCTACAGGAAAACTATGGCTACACCTTC
CASSALQENYGYTF
>.|TRBJ2-1|TRBV28|.
TGTGCCAGCAAACAACAGGGTTTCAATGAGCAGTTCTTC
CASKQQGFNEQFF
>.|TRBJ2-7|TRBV7-9|TRBD2
TGTGCCAGCAGCCGCCCCGAGCGGGGGGGGTACGAGCAGTACTTC
CASSRPERGGYEQYF
>.|TRBJ2-7|TRBV7-9|.
TGTGCCAGCAGCAACAACCCGCAGGGCGAGCAGTACTTC
CASSNNPQGEQYF
>.|TRBJ1-2|TRBV5-1|TRBD1
TGCGCCAGCAGCCCGGACAGGGTTATCGGCTACACCTTC
CASSPDRVIGYTF
>.|TRBJ1-5|TRBV19|TRBD1
TGTGCCAGTAGGAATACAGGGGGCAGGCAGCCCCAGCATTTT
CASRNTGGRQPQHF
>.|TRBJ2-1|TRBV6-6|.
TGTGCCAGCAGTTACTCTCAGTACAATGAGCAGTTCTTC
CASSYSQYNEQFF
>.|TRBJ2-3|TRBV5-4|.
TGTGCCAGCAGCTCCAGGGACTTTGTGGATACGCAGTATTTT
CASSSRDFVDTQYF
>.|TRBJ1-2|TRBV28|.
TGTGCCAGCAGGGGGCCCTATGGCTACACCTTC
CASRGPYGYTF
>.|TRBJ2-2|TRBV15|TRBD1
TGTGCCACCAGCAGTGGGGACAGGGGGGAGCTGTTTTTT
CATSSGDRGELFF
>.|TRBJ2-1|TRBV5-1|.
TGCGCCAGCAGCTTGGGACAGGTGATCTACAATGAGCAGTTCTTC
CASSLGQVIYNEQFF
>.|TRBJ1-6|TRBV5-6|.
TGTGCCAGCAGCTTGCTACAGGTGACCTTAAATTCACCCCTCCACTTT
CASSLLQVTLNSPLHF
>.|TRBJ2-1|TRBV29-1|TRBD2
TGCAGCGTTGACCGGTCTAGCGGGAGTAGTAATGAGCAGTTCTTC
CSVDRSSGSSNEQFF
>.|TRBJ2-2|TRBV14|.
TGTGCCAGCAGCCTGAGCACCGGGGAGCTGTTTTTT
CASSLSTGELFF